This T cell receptor beta chain was profiled in a study of response to subunit inactivated influenza vaccine. The CDR3 consists of 14 residues. The germline V and J ends were trimmed by 8 bases and 0 bases, with 11 bases remaining between them. Germline CDR1 reads ENHRY; CDR2 reads SYGVKD. Study-level findings and limits: The study's authors posited that every seasonal influenza vaccination enlists few new T cells.

Notes on this clonotype: What it binds is unknown.

TCRdb ran MiXCR on the RT-PCR reads and lists one entry per CDR3 protein. The data contain some 800,000 distinct CDR3 sequences, 21% of them singletons. The TCR originated in a man aged 50-60 years who received an inactivated influenza vaccine. The chain joins TRBV10-3 to TRBJ1-5; D is unresolved. Material: PBMCs from blood, obtained around 5 days after vaccination. CDR3 bases: TGTGCCATCGCCGTATCGGATAGCAATCAGCCCCAGCATTTT. It translates to CAIAVSDSNQPQHF.